This TCR beta chain originates from a study of cytomegalovirus exposure and HLA in healthy donors. General observations from the study: The analysis excluded some indistinguishable V segments, including TRBV6-2 and TRBV6-3. Some TCR beta chains (roughly 150 of them) were listed as cytomegalovirus-associated.

About this clone itself: What it binds is unknown. At one end the junction does not follow the germline gene, possibly because of a read error.

Researchers ran the PCR with 60 Vbeta and 13 Jbeta primers. The table came from immunoSEQ multiplex PCR; TCRdb's copy has only in-frame clones and leaves some out. The sample carries 140,000 or so clones, 60% to 80% recorded once. Looked up from germline, CDR1 is MNHEY and CDR2 is SVGAGI. The CDR3 contains 16 residues. These donors, healthy bone marrow donors, were studied. V and J are TRBV6-5 and TRBJ1-2; 10 positions agree with TRBD1. Sequences were obtained from PBMCs. The clonotype originates from a woman aged 25 to 39 in good health and CMV-seronegative. CDR3 sequence (DNA): TGTGCCAGCAGTTACTCGTCGACAGGGGGCTTCTATGGCTACCCCTTC. It specifies CASSYSSTGGFYGYPF.